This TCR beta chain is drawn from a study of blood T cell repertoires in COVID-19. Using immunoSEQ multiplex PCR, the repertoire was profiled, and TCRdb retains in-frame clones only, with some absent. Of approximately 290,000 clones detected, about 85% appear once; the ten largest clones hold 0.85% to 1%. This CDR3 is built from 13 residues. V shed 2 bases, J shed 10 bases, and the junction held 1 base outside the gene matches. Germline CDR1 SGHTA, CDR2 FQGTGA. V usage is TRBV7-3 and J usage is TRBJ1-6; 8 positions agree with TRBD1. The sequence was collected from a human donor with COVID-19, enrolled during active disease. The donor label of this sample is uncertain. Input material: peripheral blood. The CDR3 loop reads CASSLGQGSPLHF. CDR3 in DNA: TGTGCCAGCAGCTTAGGACAGGGCTCACCCCTCCACTTT.